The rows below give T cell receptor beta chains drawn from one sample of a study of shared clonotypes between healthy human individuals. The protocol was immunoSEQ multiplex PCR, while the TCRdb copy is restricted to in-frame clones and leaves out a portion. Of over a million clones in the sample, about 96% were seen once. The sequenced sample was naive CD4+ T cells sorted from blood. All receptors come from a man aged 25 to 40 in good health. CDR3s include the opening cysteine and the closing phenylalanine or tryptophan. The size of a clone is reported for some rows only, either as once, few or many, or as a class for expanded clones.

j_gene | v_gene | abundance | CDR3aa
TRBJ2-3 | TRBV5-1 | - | CASSRPGTGADTQYF
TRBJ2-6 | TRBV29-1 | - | CSVDKSGANVLTF
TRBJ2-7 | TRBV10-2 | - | CASSRMGEQYF
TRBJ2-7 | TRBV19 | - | CASSIARGPYEQYF
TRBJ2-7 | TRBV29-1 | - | CSVEEGGPGTASYEQYF
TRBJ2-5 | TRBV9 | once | CASSSRGGRLGETQYF
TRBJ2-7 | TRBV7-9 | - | CASSPTATYEQYF
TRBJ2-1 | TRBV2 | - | CASRASGADNEQFF
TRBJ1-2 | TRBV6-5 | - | CASSTGQEPNYGYTF
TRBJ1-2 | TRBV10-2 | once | CASRTLQGDYGYTF
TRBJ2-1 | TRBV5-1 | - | CATSAVSYNEQFF
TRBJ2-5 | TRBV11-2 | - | CASSLDPLSRETQYF
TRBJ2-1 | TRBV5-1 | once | CASSLGQGEQFF
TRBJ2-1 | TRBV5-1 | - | CASSSGQGLGNEQFF
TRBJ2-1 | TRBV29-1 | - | CSVQTPGLLYNEQFF
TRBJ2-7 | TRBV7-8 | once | CASSLGAYEQYF
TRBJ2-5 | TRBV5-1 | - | CASSQTGIGETQYF
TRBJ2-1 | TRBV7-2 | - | CASSFSGGDYNEQFF
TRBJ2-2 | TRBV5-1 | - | CASSIDRALAGELFF
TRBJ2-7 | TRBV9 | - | CASSVAEGYEQYF
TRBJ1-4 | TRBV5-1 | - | CASSPTGAFNEKLFF
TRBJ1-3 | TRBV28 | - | CASRSGTGIGNTIYF
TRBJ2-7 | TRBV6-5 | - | CASSPFSVVSYEQYF
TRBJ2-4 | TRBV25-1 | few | CASSEPRAGALHIQYF
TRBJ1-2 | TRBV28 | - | CASETRGYGYTF
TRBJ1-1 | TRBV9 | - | CASSVGDRMNTEAFF
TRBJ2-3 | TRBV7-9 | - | CASSLRDRHTDTQYF
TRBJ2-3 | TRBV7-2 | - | CASSLGLAGGPRADTQYF
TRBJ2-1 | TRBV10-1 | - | CASSERTGIVYNEQFF
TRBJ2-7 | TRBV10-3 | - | CAISHRPYEQYF
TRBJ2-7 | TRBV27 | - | CASSLILAGVSEQYF
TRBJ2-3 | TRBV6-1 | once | CASSESPWGVDTQYF
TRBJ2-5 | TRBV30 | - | CAWSVSSGRGETQYF
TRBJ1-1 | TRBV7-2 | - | CASSQIRLGNTEAFF
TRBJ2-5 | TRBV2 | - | CASGTVQETQYF
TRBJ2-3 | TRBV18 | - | CASSPLAGGPTDTQYF
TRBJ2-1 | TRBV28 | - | CASSTAGGEENEQFF
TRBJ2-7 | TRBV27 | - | CASSLRQAWGGSYEQYF
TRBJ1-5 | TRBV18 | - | CASSPPGRGQKAQHF
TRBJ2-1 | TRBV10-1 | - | CASSEGPSYNEQFF
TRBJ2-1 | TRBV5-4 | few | CASSFGTGTYNEQFF
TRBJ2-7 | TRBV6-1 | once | CASSERGNYEQYF
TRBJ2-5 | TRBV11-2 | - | CASSLLVPETRPETQYF
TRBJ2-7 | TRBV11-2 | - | CASSLRRKRDRRSYEQYF
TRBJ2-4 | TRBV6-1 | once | CASSDSQGSYGGAKNIQYF
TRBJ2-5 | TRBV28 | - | CASSIRRSGRAETQYF
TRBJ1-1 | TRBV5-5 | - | CASSPWDSEAFF
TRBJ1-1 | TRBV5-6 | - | CASSSWGIYTEAFF
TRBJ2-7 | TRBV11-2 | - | CASSLVADRQEQYF
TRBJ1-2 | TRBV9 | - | CASSVESSSDYGYTF
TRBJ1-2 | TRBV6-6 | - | CASRTPGQGAYGYTF
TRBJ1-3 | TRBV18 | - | CASSPQTGPPAAIYF
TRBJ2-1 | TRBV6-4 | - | CASSAGRLAGVVSLDEQFF
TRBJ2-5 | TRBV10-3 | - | CAISEYTGLIQETQYF
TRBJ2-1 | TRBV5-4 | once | CASSLDRADEQFF
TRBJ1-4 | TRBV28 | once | CASAGVTEKLFF